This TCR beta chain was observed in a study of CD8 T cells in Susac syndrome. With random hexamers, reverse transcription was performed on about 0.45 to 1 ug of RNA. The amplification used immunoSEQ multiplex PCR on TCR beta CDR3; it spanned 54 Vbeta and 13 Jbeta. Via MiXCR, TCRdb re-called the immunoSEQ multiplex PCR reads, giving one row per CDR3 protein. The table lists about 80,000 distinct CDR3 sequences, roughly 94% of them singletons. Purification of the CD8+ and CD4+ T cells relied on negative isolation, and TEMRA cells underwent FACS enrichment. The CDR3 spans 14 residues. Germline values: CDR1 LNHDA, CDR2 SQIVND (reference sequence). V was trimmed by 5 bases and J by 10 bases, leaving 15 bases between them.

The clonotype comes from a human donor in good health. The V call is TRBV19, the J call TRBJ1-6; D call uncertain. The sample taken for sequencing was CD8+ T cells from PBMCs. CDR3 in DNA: TGTGCCAGTAGTTATTGGGAGACTGGGTCACCCCTCCACTTT. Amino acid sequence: CASSYWETGSPLHF. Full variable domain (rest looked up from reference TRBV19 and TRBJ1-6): DGGITQSPKYLFRKEGQNVTLSCEQNLNHDAMYWYRQDPGQGLRLIYYSQIVNDFQKGDIAEGYSVSREKKESFPLTVTSAQKNPTAFYLCASSYWETGSPLHFGNGTRLTVT.